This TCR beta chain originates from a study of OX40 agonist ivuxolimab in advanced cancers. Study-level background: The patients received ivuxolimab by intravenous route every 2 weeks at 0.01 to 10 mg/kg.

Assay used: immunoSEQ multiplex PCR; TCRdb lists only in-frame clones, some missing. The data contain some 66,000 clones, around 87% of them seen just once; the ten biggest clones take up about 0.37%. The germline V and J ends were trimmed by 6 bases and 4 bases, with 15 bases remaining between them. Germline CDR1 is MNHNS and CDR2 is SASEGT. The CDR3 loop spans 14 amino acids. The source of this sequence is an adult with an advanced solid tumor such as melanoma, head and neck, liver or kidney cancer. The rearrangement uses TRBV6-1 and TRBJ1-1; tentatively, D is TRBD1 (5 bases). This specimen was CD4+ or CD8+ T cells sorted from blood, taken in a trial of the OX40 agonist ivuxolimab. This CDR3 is CASSGGRMTTEAFF. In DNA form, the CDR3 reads TGTGCCAGCAGCGGGGGACGCATGACCACTGAAGCTTTCTTT.